This entry lists 26 T cell receptor beta chains sequenced from one sample in a study of PD-1 blockade in classical Hodgkin lymphoma. As to time point: newly diagnosed, previously untreated cHL patient sample. TCRdb's copy holds only in-frame clones and misses some; the assay was immunoSEQ multiplex PCR. Of approximately 30,000 clones listed, approximately 89% are singletons. The material sequenced was peripheral blood mononuclear cells (PBMCs). All receptors derive from a human donor with classical Hodgkin lymphoma.

V and J are TRBV7-2 and TRBJ2-1; 10 bases line up with TRBD2. The CDR3 totals 14 residues. Germline V gene data show CDR1 as SGHTA and CDR2 as FQGNSA. V gave up 1 base and J gave up 12 bases; unmatched junction bases: 6. CDR3 DNA sequence: TGTGCCAGCAGCTTAGTAGAGCGGGAGGGCCGGCAGTTCTTC. Its translation: CASSLVEREGRQFF.

The chain recombines TRBV5-1 with TRBJ2-1, with TRBD2 matching over 7 bases. Germline-derived CDR1 and CDR2 are SGHRS and YFSETQ. The CDR3 covers 16 residues. J gave up 1 base and V 0 bases, and 4 bases lay outside the gene matches. The chain's CDR3 is CASSLDGGGSYNEQFF. Here the CDR3 DNA reads TGCGCCAGCAGCTTGGATGGGGGAGGGTCCTACAATGAGCAGTTCTTC.

In this sample, this clone turned up a few times. The chain has TRBV2 and TRBJ1-3, with a possible D match to TRBD1 (5 bases). V shed 2 bases and J shed 2 bases, with 10 bases lying between them. The length of the CDR3 is 15 residues. Germline V gene sequence: CDR1 SNHLY, CDR2 FYNNEI. The DNA for the CDR3 is TGTGCCAGCAGTGAACTGGGGGTGGCTGGAAACACCATATATTTT. This sequence encodes CASSELGVAGNTIYF.

This clone was counted between two and nine times. The V call is TRBV7-9, the J call TRBJ1-4; 9 bases are a match to TRBD1. Germline V lookup: CDR1 SEHNR, CDR2 FQNEAQ (reference sequence). The J segment lost 7 bases and the V segment lost 3 bases, leaving 6 bases of the junction unmatched. This CDR3 region has 15 residues. As DNA, the CDR3 is TGTGCCAGCAGCTTCCAACAGGGGGCTGGTGAAAAACTGTTTTTT. Encoded protein: CASSFQQGAGEKLFF. Full variable domain (rest looked up from reference TRBV7-9 and TRBJ1-4): DTGVSQNPRHKITKRGQNVTFRCDPISEHNRLYWYRQTLGQGPEFLTYFQNEAQLEKSRLLSDRFSAERPKGSFSTLEIQRTEQGDSAMYLCASSFQQGAGEKLFFGSGTQLSVL.

This chain joins TRBV6-6 and TRBJ1-1, with a possible D match to TRBD1 (6 bases). The CDR3 has 15 amino acids. CDR1 and CDR2 (germline): MNHNY, SVGAGI (reference sequence). Deletions cut 2 bases from V and 4 bases from J, with 14 bases between. The CDR3 nucleotides read TGTGCCAGCAGTTACGGGGCAGGGGACATCACTGAAGCTTTCTTT. It translates to CASSYGAGDITEAFF.

The chain has TRBV5-6 and TRBJ2-7; 8 bases map to TRBD2. The CDR3 runs 14 residues. Germline V CDR1 and CDR2: SGHDT, YYEEEE. J lost 3 bases, V lost 0 bases, and 2 bases had no gene match. The CDR3 loop reads CASSLGTSLYEQYF. As DNA, the CDR3 is TGTGCCAGCAGCTTGGGGACTAGCCTCTACGAGCAGTACTTC.

This sequence joins TRBV2 and TRBJ2-1; 11 bases match TRBD2. CDR3 length: 14 residues. V shed 7 bases and J 3 bases; nucleotides not matched to a gene: 2. Germline lookup yields CDR1 SNHLY and CDR2 FYNNEI. CDR3 nucleotide sequence: TGTGCCAGCAAAACTAGCGGGAGCTACAATGAGCAGTTCTTC. It encodes CASKTSGSYNEQFF. Looking up the rest from reference TRBV2 and TRBJ2-1 gives the full variable domain: EPEVTQTPSHQVTQMGQEVILRCVPISNHLYFYWYRQILGQKVEFLVSFYNNEISEKSEIFDDQFSVERPDGSNFTLKIRSTKLEDSAMYFCASKTSGSYNEQFFGPGTRLTVL.

The chain recombines TRBV6-4 with TRBJ2-7; D is perhaps TRBD2 (6 bases). Germline V lookup: CDR1 MRHNA, CDR2 SNTAGT. The CDR3 spans 15 residues. Trimming removed 5 bases from V and 2 bases from J, with 16 bases in between. CDR3 loop: CASSPWAGTTYEQYF. The CDR3 bases are TGTGCCAGCAGTCCATGGGCGGGAACAACCTACGAGCAGTACTTC.

The CDR3 reads CAIRVAGGADTQYF. The DNA for the CDR3 is TGTGCCATCAGGGTAGCGGGAGGTGCAGATACGCAGTATTTT. The chain links TRBV10-3 to TRBJ2-3; 10 nucleotides line up with TRBD2. The germline gives CDR1 ENHRY, CDR2 SYGVKD. The CDR3 is 14 residues long. The V segment lost 6 bases and the J segment 4 bases; nucleotides outside the gene matches: 4.

CDR3: CASSEVITGPIYF. Written as DNA, the CDR3 is TGTGCCAGCAGTGAAGTTATTACAGGGCCCATATATTTT. The chain is built from TRBV6-1 and TRBJ1-3; possible D gene TRBD1, 6 bases. V lost 1 base to trimming and J lost 11 bases, with 12 bases between them. The CDR3 consists of 13 residues. Germline V gene sequence: CDR1 MNHNS, CDR2 SASEGT.

This chain links TRBV28 with TRBJ2-3; a weak D match, TRBD1 (6 bases). This CDR3 spans 12 amino acids. Trimming took off 6 bases at V and 4 bases at J, with 8 bases between the two ends. Germline CDR1 MDHEN, CDR2 SYDVKM. The CDR3 here is CASSPGADTQYF. CDR3 sequence (DNA): TGTGCCAGCAGCCCAGGGGCAGATACGCAGTATTTT.

This chain uses TRBV11-3 with TRBJ2-7; 8 bases fit TRBD1. CDR1 SGHNT and CDR2 YENEEA come from the germline V gene. The CDR3 runs to 13 residues. The junction had 4 bases not matched to a gene; V was cut back by 6 bases and J by 3 bases. CDR3 protein: CASSEDRGYEQYF. CDR3 DNA: TGTGCCAGCAGTGAAGACAGGGGCTACGAGCAGTACTTC.

The chain links TRBV6-5 to TRBJ2-3; D ambiguous. The V and J ends lost 2 bases and 6 bases respectively, with 3 bases between them. The CDR3 spans 11 residues. Germline values: CDR1 MNHEY, CDR2 SVGAGI. The CDR3 DNA sequence: TGTGCCAGCAGTTACATGGATACGCAGTATTTT. As protein: CASSYMDTQYF.

This clone was detected once. The rearrangement joins TRBV30 to TRBJ2-1; TRBD2 matches 10 bases. This CDR3 region has 16 residues. Germline trimming cut 0 bases from V and 8 bases from J; bases unmatched to any gene: 10. Germline values: CDR1 GTSNPN, CDR2 SVGIG (reference sequence). The CDR3 is CAWSVGTSAAIYEQFF. CDR3 nucleotides: TGTGCCTGGAGTGTCGGGACTAGCGCCGCAATATATGAGCAGTTCTTC.

The rearrangement joins TRBV5-1 to TRBJ2-1; D possibly uses TRBD1 or TRBD2 (6 bases each). CDR1 is SGHRS and CDR2 is YFSETQ in the germline V gene. The CDR3 length is 17 residues. V was clipped by 0 bases and J by 0 bases, with 13 bases between them. CDR3 sequence (DNA): TGCGCCAGCAGCTTGGTGGGGGGCTCCAGCTCCTACAATGAGCAGTTCTTC. It is translated as CASSLVGGSSSYNEQFF.

This chain links TRBV25-1 with TRBJ1-4; TRBD1 might be the D (6 bases). The germline gives CDR1 MGHDK, CDR2 SYGVNS. The CDR3 has 15 amino acids. Trimming pared 3 bases from V and 7 bases from J, leaving 15 bases between. CDR3 in amino acids: CASSDTGLRGEKLFF. In nucleotides, the CDR3 is TGTGCCAGCAGTGATACAGGGCTGAGGGGTGAAAAACTGTTTTTT.

V usage is TRBV7-2 and J usage is TRBJ2-7, with D maybe TRBD1 (5 bases). The CDR3 covers 14 residues. Trimming stripped 1 base from V and 3 bases from J, with 10 bases between. Germline V gene sequence: CDR1 SGHTA, CDR2 FQGNSA. Here the CDR3 DNA reads TGTGCCAGCAGCTTAGGTCGGCAGGGCTACGAGCAGTACTTC. Translated, it gives CASSLGRQGYEQYF.

The rearrangement joins TRBV7-6 to TRBJ2-7; 10 positions match TRBD2. Trimming took 3 bases from V and 3 from J; bases not matched to a gene: 5. Germline V gene data show CDR1 as SGHVS and CDR2 as FNYEAQ. There are 15 residues in the CDR3. CDR3 loop: CASSFASGSFYEQYF. Here the CDR3 DNA reads TGTGCCAGCAGCTTTGCTAGCGGGAGTTTCTACGAGCAGTACTTC.

The chain uses TRBV15 and TRBJ2-5; D gene unclear. V gave up 1 base and J gave up 0 bases, with 6 bases separating them. Germline V lookup: CDR1 LNHNV, CDR2 YYDKDF (reference sequence). The CDR3 consists of 14 residues. Written as DNA, the CDR3 is TGTGCCACCAGCAGAGGGTCGCACCAAGAGACCCAGTACTTC. Encoded protein: CATSRGSHQETQYF.

The chain uses TRBV9 and TRBJ2-5; D possibly corresponds to TRBD2 (6 bases). The V and J ends lost 2 bases and 3 bases respectively, with 8 bases between them. Germline V CDR1 and CDR2: SGDLS, YYNGEE. This CDR3 is 13 amino acids long. DNA for the CDR3: TGTGCCAGCAGCGTCGGCGGGGAAGAGACCCAGTACTTC. Its translation is CASSVGGEETQYF. Full variable domain (rest looked up from reference TRBV9 and TRBJ2-5): DSGVTQTPKHLITATGQRVTLRCSPRSGDLSVYWYQQSLDQGLQFLIQYYNGEERAKGNILERFSAQQFPDLHSELNLSSLELGDSALYFCASSVGGEETQYFGPGTRLLVL.

This clone was recorded only once. The chain combines TRBV7-2 with TRBJ2-1; D remains ambiguous. Germline V CDR1 and CDR2: SGHTA, FQGNSA. V dropped 3 bases and J dropped 2 bases, with 11 bases sitting between them. The CDR3 covers 15 residues. CDR3 sequence reads: CASSLWLSAYNEQFF. The CDR3 DNA reads as TGTGCCAGCAGCTTGTGGTTGTCCGCCTACAATGAGCAGTTCTTC.

The chain recombines TRBV7-9 with TRBJ2-3; 7 bases map to TRBD2. The CDR3 loop spans 15 amino acids. V was pared by 3 bases and J by 1 base, with 4 bases of the junction left unmatched. Germline values: CDR1 SEHNR, CDR2 FQNEAQ (reference sequence). The CDR3 nucleotides are TGTGCCAGCAGCTTGAGGGAGGGGCGCACAGATACGCAGTATTTT. Its translation is CASSLREGRTDTQYF.

The CDR3 region is CASRPGQGSYEQYF. DNA for the CDR3: TGCGCCAGCAGACCGGGACAGGGTTCCTACGAGCAGTACTTC. The chain combines TRBV10-2 with TRBJ2-7; TRBD1 agrees at 9 bases. This CDR3 is 14 amino acids long. Trimming took 6 bases from V and 1 from J; bases not matched to a gene: 4. Per germline, CDR1 WSHSY and CDR2 SAAADI.

This chain connects TRBV28 to TRBJ1-4; D not certain. CDR1 is MDHEN, CDR2 SYDVKM, per germline. Trimming removed 1 base at V and 4 bases at J, with 7 bases between. This CDR3 has 14 residues. The CDR3 protein is CASSLFPFNEKLFF. In nucleotides, the CDR3 is TGTGCCAGCAGTTTATTCCCGTTTAATGAAAAACTGTTTTTT. Together with reference TRBV28 and TRBJ1-4, the CDR3 gives the full variable domain: DVKVTQSSRYLVKRTGEKVFLECVQDMDHENMFWYRQDPGLGLRLIYFSYDVKMKEKGDIPEGYSVSREKKERFSLILESASTNQTSMYLCASSLFPFNEKLFFGSGTQLSVL.

V is TRBV6-1 and J is TRBJ1-2; D is possibly TRBD1 (5 bases). Deletions cut 8 bases from V and 7 bases from J, with 11 bases between. Germline-derived CDR1 and CDR2 are MNHNS and SASEGT. This CDR3 region has 11 residues. The CDR3 region has the DNA TGTGCCAGCTCCCAGGGTATTGGCTACACCTTC. Its protein is CASSQGIGYTF.

This chain links TRBV13 with TRBJ1-2; D not resolved. The V end was cut by 0 bases, the J end by 7 bases, with 12 bases between. The CDR3 is made up of 14 amino acids. Germline V gene sequence: CDR1 PRHDT, CDR2 FYEKMQ (reference sequence). The CDR3 sequence is CASSLGQSVPGYTF. The CDR3 DNA reads as TGTGCCAGCAGCTTAGGACAGTCCGTACCTGGCTACACCTTC.